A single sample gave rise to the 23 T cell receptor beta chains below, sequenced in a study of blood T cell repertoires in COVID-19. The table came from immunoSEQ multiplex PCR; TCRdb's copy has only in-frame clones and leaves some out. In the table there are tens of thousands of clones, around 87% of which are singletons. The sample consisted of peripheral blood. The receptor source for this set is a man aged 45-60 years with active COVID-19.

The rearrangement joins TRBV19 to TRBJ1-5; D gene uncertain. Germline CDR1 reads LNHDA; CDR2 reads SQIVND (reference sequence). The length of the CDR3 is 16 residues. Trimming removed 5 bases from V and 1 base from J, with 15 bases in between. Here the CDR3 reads CASSGWRNFSNQPQHF. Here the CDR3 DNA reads TGTGCCAGTAGTGGGTGGCGGAACTTCAGCAATCAGCCCCAGCATTTT.

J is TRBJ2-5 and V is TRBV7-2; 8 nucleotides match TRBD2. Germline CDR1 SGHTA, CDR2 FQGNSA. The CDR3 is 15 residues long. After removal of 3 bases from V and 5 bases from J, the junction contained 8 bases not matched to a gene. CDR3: CASSFRGGRGETQYF. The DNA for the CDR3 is TGTGCCAGCAGCTTCCGGGGGGGCCGAGGGGAGACCCAGTACTTC.

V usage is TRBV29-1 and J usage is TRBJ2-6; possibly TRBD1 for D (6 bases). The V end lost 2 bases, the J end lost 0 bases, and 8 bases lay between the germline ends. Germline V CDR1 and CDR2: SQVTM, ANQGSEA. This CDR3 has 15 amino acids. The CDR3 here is CSVETGSSGANVLTF. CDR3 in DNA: TGCAGCGTTGAAACAGGGTCCTCTGGGGCCAACGTCCTGACTTTC.

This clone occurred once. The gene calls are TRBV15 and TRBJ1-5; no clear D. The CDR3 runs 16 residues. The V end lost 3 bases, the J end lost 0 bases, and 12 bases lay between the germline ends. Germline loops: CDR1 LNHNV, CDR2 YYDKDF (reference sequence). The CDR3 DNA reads TGTGCCACCAGCAGGGGTTTCGGGGATAGCAATCAGCCCCAGCATTTT. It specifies CATSRGFGDSNQPQHF.

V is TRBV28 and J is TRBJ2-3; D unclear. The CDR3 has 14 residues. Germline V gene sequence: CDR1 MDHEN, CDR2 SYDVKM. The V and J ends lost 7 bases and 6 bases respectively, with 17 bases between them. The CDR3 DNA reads TGTGCCAGCATGAATCGTCCCGGTATGGATACGCAGTATTTT. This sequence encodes CASMNRPGMDTQYF.

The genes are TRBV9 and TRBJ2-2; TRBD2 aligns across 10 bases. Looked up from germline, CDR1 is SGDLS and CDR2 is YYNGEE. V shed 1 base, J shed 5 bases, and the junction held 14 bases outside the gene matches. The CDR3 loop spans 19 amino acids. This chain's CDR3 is CASSVNPAASGSRTGELFF. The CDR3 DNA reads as TGTGCCAGCAGCGTAAACCCGGCGGCTAGCGGGAGTAGGACCGGGGAGCTGTTTTTT.

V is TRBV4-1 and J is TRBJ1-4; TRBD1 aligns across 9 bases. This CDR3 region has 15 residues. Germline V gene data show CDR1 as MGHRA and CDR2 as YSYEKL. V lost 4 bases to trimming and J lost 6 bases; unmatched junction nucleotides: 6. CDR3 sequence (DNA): TGCGCCAGCAGCCCCCGACAGGGGGGTGATGAAAAACTGTTTTTT. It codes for CASSPRQGGDEKLFF.

The CDR3 loop reads CASRPNSSGNTIYF. The CDR3 DNA sequence: TGTGCCAGCAGGCCGAACAGCTCTGGAAACACCATATATTTT. This chain uses TRBV6-5 with TRBJ1-3; no reliable D call. Germline CDR1 and CDR2: MNHEY and SVGAGI. This CDR3 has 14 residues. V was shortened by 6 bases and J by 0 bases, with 9 bases between the two germline ends.

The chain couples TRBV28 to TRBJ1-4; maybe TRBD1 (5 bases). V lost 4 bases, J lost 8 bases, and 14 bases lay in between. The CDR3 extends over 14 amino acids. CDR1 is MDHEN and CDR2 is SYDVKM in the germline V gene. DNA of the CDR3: TGTGCCAGCAGTTCGGGTGGGGGGAACGAAAAACTGTTTTTT. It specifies CASSSGGGNEKLFF. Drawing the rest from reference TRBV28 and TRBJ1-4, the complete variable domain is DVKVTQSSRYLVKRTGEKVFLECVQDMDHENMFWYRQDPGLGLRLIYFSYDVKMKEKGDIPEGYSVSREKKERFSLILESASTNQTSMYLCASSSGGGNEKLFFGSGTQLSVL.

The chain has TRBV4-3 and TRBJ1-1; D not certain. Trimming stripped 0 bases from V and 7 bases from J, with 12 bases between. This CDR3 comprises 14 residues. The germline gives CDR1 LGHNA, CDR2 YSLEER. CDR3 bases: TGCGCCAGCAGCCAAGATCCGTCGTCAGATGAAGCTTTCTTT. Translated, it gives CASSQDPSSDEAFF.

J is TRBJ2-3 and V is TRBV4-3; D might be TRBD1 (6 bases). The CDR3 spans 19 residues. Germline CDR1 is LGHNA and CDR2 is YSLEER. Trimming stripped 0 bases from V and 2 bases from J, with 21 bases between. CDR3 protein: CASSQEGARTEGDTDTQYF. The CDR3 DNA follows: TGCGCCAGCAGCCAAGAAGGGGCTAGGACCGAGGGGGACACAGATACGCAGTATTTT.

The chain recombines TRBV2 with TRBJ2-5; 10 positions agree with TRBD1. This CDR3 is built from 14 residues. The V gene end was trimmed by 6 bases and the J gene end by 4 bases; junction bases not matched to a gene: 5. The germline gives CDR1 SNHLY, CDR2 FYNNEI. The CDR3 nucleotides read TGTGCCAGCAGGGACAGGGGGTCCGGAGAGACCCAGTACTTC. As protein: CASRDRGSGETQYF.

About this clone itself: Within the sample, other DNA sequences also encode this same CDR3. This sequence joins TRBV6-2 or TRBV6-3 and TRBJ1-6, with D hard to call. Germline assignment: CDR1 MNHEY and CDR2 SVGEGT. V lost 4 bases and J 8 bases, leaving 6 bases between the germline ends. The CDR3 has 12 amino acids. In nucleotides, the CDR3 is TGTGCCAGCAGTTTGGGAGATTCACCCCTCCACTTT. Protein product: CASSLGDSPLHF.

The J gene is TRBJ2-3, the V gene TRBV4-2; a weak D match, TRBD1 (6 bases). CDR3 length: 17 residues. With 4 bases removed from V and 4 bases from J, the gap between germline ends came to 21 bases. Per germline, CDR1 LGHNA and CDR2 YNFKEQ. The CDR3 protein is CASSPPVAGVNADTQYF. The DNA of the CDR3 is TGTGCCAGCAGCCCCCCCGTGGCAGGGGTTAATGCAGATACGCAGTATTTT.

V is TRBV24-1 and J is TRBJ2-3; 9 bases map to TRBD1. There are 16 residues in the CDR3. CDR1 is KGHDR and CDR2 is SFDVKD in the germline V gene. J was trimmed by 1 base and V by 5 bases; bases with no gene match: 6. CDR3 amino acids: CATSGSGDRGTDTQYF. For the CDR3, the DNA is TGTGCCACCAGTGGATCGGGGGACAGGGGCACAGATACGCAGTATTTT.

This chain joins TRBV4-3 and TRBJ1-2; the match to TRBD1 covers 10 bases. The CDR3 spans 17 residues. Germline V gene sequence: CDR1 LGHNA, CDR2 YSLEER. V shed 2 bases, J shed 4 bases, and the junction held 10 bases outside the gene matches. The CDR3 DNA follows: TGCGCCAGCAGCCAAATTTTAGGTGGACAGGGGGTCTATGGCTACACCTTC. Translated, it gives CASSQILGGQGVYGYTF.

CDR3 nucleotide sequence: TGCGCCAGCAGCCCCGGGACAGGGGGAGAGACCCAGTACTTC. It is translated as CASSPGTGGETQYF. The gene calls are TRBV5-1 and TRBJ2-5; 11 bases match TRBD1. This CDR3 is 14 amino acids long. With V trimmed by 4 bases and J by 4 bases, 3 bases remained unmatched. Looked up from germline, CDR1 is SGHRS and CDR2 is YFSETQ. The complete variable domain, with remaining parts taken from reference TRBV5-1 and TRBJ2-5, reads KAGVTQTPRYLIKTRGQQVTLSCSPISGHRSVSWYQQTPGQGLQFLFEYFSETQRNKGNFPGRFSGRQFSNSRSEMNVSTLELGDSALYLCASSPGTGGETQYFGPGTRLLVL.

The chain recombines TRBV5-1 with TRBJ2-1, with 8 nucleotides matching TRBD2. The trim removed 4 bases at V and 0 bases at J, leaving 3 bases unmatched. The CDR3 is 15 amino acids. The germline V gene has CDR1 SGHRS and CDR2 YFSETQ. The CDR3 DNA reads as TGCGCCAGCAGCAAAAGCGGGGGCTCCTACAATGAGCAGTTCTTC. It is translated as CASSKSGGSYNEQFF.

The CDR3 loop reads CASSRSGGGDTQYF. The CDR3 DNA sequence: TGTGCCAGCAGCCGAAGCGGGGGTGGAGATACGCAGTATTTT. This chain joins TRBV3-1 (or the pseudogene TRBV3-2) and TRBJ2-3, with 8 bases lining up with TRBD2. V dropped 4 bases and J dropped 5; count of bases not matched to a gene: 5. The CDR3 contains 14 residues. Germline V lookup: CDR1 LGHDT, CDR2 YNNKEL (reference sequence).

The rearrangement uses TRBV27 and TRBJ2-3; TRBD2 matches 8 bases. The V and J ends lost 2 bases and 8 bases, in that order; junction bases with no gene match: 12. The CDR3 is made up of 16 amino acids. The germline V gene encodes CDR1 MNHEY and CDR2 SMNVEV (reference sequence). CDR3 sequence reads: CASSLGGAGAEGTQYF. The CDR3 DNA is TGTGCCAGCAGTTTAGGAGGAGCGGGGGCGGAGGGTACGCAGTATTTT.

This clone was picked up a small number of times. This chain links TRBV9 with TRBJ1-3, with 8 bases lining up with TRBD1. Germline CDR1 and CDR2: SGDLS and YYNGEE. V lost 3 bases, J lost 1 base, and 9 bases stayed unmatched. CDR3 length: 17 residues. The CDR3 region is CASSALPGQASGNTIYF. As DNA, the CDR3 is TGTGCCAGCAGCGCCCTCCCGGGACAGGCATCTGGAAACACCATATATTTT. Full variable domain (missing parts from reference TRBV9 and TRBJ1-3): DSGVTQTPKHLITATGQRVTLRCSPRSGDLSVYWYQQSLDQGLQFLIQYYNGEERAKGNILERFSAQQFPDLHSELNLSSLELGDSALYFCASSALPGQASGNTIYFGEGSWLTVV.

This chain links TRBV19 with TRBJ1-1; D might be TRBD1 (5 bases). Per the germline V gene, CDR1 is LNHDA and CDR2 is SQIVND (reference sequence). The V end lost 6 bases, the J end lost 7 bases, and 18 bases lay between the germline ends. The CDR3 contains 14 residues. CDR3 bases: TGTGCCAGTAGCTTTACAGCAGGGTTCATTGAAGCTTTCTTT. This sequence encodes CASSFTAGFIEAFF.

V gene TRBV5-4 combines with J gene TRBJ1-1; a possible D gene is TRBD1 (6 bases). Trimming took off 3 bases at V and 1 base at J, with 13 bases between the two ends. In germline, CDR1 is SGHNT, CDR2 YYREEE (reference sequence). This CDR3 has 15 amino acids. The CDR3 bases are TGTGCCAGCAGCTCCCCTTCGACAGGGAACACTGAAGCTTTCTTT. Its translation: CASSSPSTGNTEAFF.